This T cell receptor (beta chain) was profiled in a study of blood T cell repertoires in COVID-19. Looking at the study overall: Whether acute or convalescent, the COVID-19 samples came from the United States, Italy and Spain. From T cells, B-cell-depleted T cells, or PBMCs came the material, which was cDNA or gDNA.

Enrolled during active infection, Seattle patients were then followed longitudinally. Sequencing used immunoSEQ multiplex PCR; TCRdb keeps in-frame clones, though not all of them. The repertoire consists of more than 300,000 clones, with over 75% occurring once and the leading ten covering about 10%. The CDR3 sequence is 15 residues long. CDR1 and CDR2 from the germline V gene are KGHSH and LQKENI. V was clipped by 3 bases and J by 1 base; unmatched bases: 4. In regard to this clone: The sample holds other DNA sequences that translate to the same CDR3.

The chain has TRBV18 and TRBJ2-7; 9 bases are shared with TRBD1. This TCR came from a woman aged 25 to 39 with COVID-19, enrolled during active disease. Sequencing was performed on peripheral blood. The CDR3 region is CASSPGQGLSYEQYF. Written as DNA, the CDR3 is TGTGCCAGCTCACCTGGACAGGGGTTGTCCTACGAGCAGTACTTC.